Listed below are T cell receptor beta chains from one sample, sequenced in a study of shared clonotypes between healthy human individuals. Assay used: immunoSEQ multiplex PCR; TCRdb lists only in-frame clones, some missing. The data contain over 1.4 million clones, around 97% of them singletons. The specimen sequenced was naive CD4+ T cells sorted from blood. All receptors derive from a man aged 30 to 39 in good health. The CDR3 runs from the conserved cysteine through the conserved F or W. The D gene is left open where the match is weak.

v_gene	j_gene	d_gene	CDR3aa	CDR3nt
TRBV11-2	TRBJ2-5	NA	CASRKLRGGAIETQYF	TGTGCCAGCAGAAAACTAAGGGGGGGGGCTATAGAGACCCAGTACTTC
TRBV2	TRBJ1-2	TRBD1	CATTGGQDYGYTF	TGTGCCACCACTGGGGGACAGGATTATGGCTACACCTTC
TRBV6-5	TRBJ2-3	TRBD2	CASRASGSNTDTQYF	TGTGCCAGCAGGGCTAGCGGGAGTAACACAGATACGCAGTATTTT
TRBV5-1	TRBJ1-4	NA	CASSPGETGEKLFF	TGCGCCAGCAGCCCGGGGGAAACTGGTGAAAAACTGTTTTTT
TRBV6-5	TRBJ1-2	TRBD1	CASSYLETGYGYTF	TGTGCCAGCAGTTACCTCGAGACAGGGTATGGCTACACCTTC
TRBV28	TRBJ1-2	TRBD1	CASSPTRDRGRRGYTF	TGTGCCAGCAGCCCTACAAGGGACAGGGGGCGTAGAGGCTACACCTTC
TRBV18	TRBJ1-1	NA	CASSPIQMNTEAFF	TGTGCCAGCTCACCAATCCAGATGAACACTGAAGCTTTCTTT
TRBV11-2	TRBJ2-7	NA	CASSLTTHRNSYEQYF	TGTGCCAGCAGCTTAACAACCCACAGAAACTCCTACGAGCAGTACTTC
TRBV28	TRBJ1-2	TRBD1	CASNLGSQGAYGYTF	TGTGCCAGCAACTTAGGGAGTCAGGGGGCCTATGGCTACACCTTC
TRBV28	TRBJ1-4	NA	CASRIGNHAGERFF	TGTGCCAGCAGAATAGGTAATCATGCGGGCGAAAGGTTTTTT
TRBV7-9	TRBJ1-2	TRBD1	CASSPQGAGGYTF	TGTGCCAGCAGCCCACAGGGGGCTGGGGGCTACACCTTC
TRBV28	TRBJ1-3	NA	CASSVDVADGNTIYF	TGTGCCAGCAGTGTGGACGTGGCGGATGGAAACACCATATATTTT
TRBV18	TRBJ1-5	NA	CASSPSGRANQPQHF	TGTGCCAGCTCACCATCGGGACGGGCCAATCAGCCCCAGCATTTT
TRBV5-1	TRBJ2-7	NA	CASKLTNGQGAQYF	TGCGCCAGCAAACTCACGAACGGGCAGGGCGCGCAGTACTTC